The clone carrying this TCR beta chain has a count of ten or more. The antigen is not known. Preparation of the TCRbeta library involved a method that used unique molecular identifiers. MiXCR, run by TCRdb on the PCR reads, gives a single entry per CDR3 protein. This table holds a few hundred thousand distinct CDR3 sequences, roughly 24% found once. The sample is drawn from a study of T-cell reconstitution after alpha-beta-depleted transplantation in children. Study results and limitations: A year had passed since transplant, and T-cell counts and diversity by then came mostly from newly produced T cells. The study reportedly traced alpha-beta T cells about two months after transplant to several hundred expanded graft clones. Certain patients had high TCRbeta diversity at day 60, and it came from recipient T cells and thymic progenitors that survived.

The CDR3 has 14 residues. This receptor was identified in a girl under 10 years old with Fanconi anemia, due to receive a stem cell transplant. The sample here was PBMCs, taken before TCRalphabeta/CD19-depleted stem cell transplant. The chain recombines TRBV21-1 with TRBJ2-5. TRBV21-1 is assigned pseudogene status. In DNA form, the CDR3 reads TGTGCCAGCAGGGAACTTGGTCACCAGAAGACCCAGTACTTC. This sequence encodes CASRELGHQKTQYF.